Listed here are 15 T cell receptor beta chains from one sample, sequenced in a study of blood T cell repertoires in COVID-19. Assay used: immunoSEQ multiplex PCR; TCRdb lists only in-frame clones, some missing. The data hold about 320,000 clones, with roughly 85% observed a single time. Material for sequencing was PBMCs or T cells enriched from blood (not recorded which). These receptors were obtained from a woman aged 25 to 39 who had been exposed to COVID-19.

This clone appeared a few times. The chain carries TRBV7-8 and TRBJ2-5; possible D gene TRBD1, 5 bases. Looked up from germline, CDR1 is SGHVS and CDR2 is FQNEAQ. V was shortened by 2 bases and J by 2 bases, with 12 bases between the two germline ends. The CDR3 has 15 amino acids. CDR3 region: CASSLRQPLQETQYF. CDR3 sequence (DNA): TGTGCCAGCAGCTTAAGACAGCCCTTACAAGAGACCCAGTACTTC.

The chain links TRBV27 to TRBJ2-7; 10 bases line up with TRBD2. Germline loops: CDR1 MNHEY, CDR2 SMNVEV (reference sequence). V dropped 2 bases and J dropped 7; count of bases not matched to a gene: 11. The CDR3 runs 16 residues. The CDR3 DNA reads TGTGCCAGCAGTTTAATAAGCGGGAGGGCGACGGGTGAGCAGTACTTC. Its protein product is CASSLISGRATGEQYF.

This sequence joins TRBV11-3 and TRBJ2-1; D may be TRBD1 (6 bases). The CDR3 covers 16 residues. Germline CDR1 reads SGHNT; CDR2 reads YENEEA. V lost 1 base, J lost 5 bases, and 15 bases lay in between. The CDR3 DNA sequence: TGTGCCAGCAGCTTAGGTAGGACAGTCGGCCACAATGAGCAGTTCTTC. Protein: CASSLGRTVGHNEQFF.

The chain is built from TRBV27 and TRBJ1-2; TRBD1 is a possible D gene (5 bases). The germline V gene encodes CDR1 MNHEY and CDR2 SMNVEV (reference sequence). Trimming took 8 bases from V and 7 from J, leaving 23 bases between them. The CDR3 is 15 residues long. The CDR3 sequence: CASGEGPAGRTGYTF. The CDR3 DNA sequence: TGTGCCAGCGGGGAGGGGCCTGCAGGGAGGACTGGCTACACCTTC.

This clone came up a few times. The V gene is TRBV27, the J gene TRBJ1-1, with D possibly TRBD1 on 6 matching bases. V shed 3 bases and J shed 2 bases, with 10 bases lying between them. This CDR3 is built from 14 residues. In germline, CDR1 is MNHEY, CDR2 SMNVEV (reference sequence). The CDR3 spells CASSFGTSNTEAFF. DNA of the CDR3: TGTGCCAGCAGTTTTGGGACAAGTAACACTGAAGCTTTCTTT.

The CDR3 is CASSFSGTPYSNQPQHF. The CDR3, as DNA: TGTGCCAGCAGTTTTAGCGGGACACCCTATAGCAATCAGCCCCAGCATTTT. V is TRBV28 and J is TRBJ1-5; D may be TRBD1 (6 bases). The germline V gene encodes CDR1 MDHEN and CDR2 SYDVKM. There are 17 residues in the CDR3. With 3 bases removed from V and 0 bases from J, the gap between germline ends came to 15 bases.

Comments on this clone: The identical CDR3 is also encoded by other nucleotide sequences in the sample. The chain uses TRBV7-2 and TRBJ1-2, with TRBD1 identical over 9 bases. Trimming removed 0 bases from V and 2 bases from J; junction bases left unmatched: 4. This CDR3 is 16 amino acids long. Germline CDR1 SGHTA, CDR2 FQGNSA. DNA for the CDR3: TGTGCCAGCAGCTTAGCTCCGGGACAGGGAAACTATGGCTACACCTTC. As protein: CASSLAPGQGNYGYTF.

The chain joins TRBV7-8 to TRBJ1-4, with 10 bases identical to TRBD1. CDR1 is SGHVS, CDR2 FQNEAQ, per germline. The ends lost 5 bases at V and 7 bases at J; junction bases unmatched: 7. The CDR3 contains 15 residues. The CDR3 bases are TGTGCCAGCAGCACTTGGGACAGGGGCGGTGAAAAACTGTTTTTT. Protein product: CASSTWDRGGEKLFF.

This rearrangement joins TRBV28 to TRBJ2-1; 8 bases are a match to TRBD2. Germline values: CDR1 MDHEN, CDR2 SYDVKM. The CDR3 contains 18 residues. The junction had 16 bases not matched to a gene; V was cut back by 5 bases and J by 4 bases. CDR3 sequence reads: CASSTWTSSEPYYNEQFF. CDR3 in DNA: TGTGCCAGCAGTACCTGGACTAGCTCTGAACCCTATTACAATGAGCAGTTCTTC.

The rearrangement joins TRBV24-1 to TRBJ1-5; TRBD1 agrees at 9 bases. This CDR3 spans 15 amino acids. J lost 7 bases, V lost 4 bases, and 7 bases had no gene match. Germline loops: CDR1 KGHDR, CDR2 SFDVKD. The CDR3: CATSDEGQGWQPQHF. The DNA for the CDR3 is TGTGCCACCAGTGACGAGGGACAGGGCTGGCAGCCCCAGCATTTT.

This chain uses TRBV30 with TRBJ2-7, with 8 bases that match TRBD1. The CDR3 is 14 amino acids. Trimming at V came to 0 bases and at J to 0 bases, leaving 1 base not matched to a gene. The V gene's germline CDR1 is GTSNPN and CDR2 SVGIG (reference sequence). The CDR3 loop is CAWSVQGASYEQYF. In DNA form, the CDR3 reads TGTGCCTGGAGTGTTCAGGGGGCCTCCTACGAGCAGTACTTC. Complete variable domain (other parts from reference TRBV30 and TRBJ2-7): SQTIHQWPATLVQPVGSPLSLECTVEGTSNPNLYWYRQAAGRGLQLLFYSVGIGQISSEVPQNLSASRPQDRQFILSSKKLLLSDSGFYLCAWSVQGASYEQYFGPGTRLTVT.

This clone came up a few times. The same CDR3 is also encoded by other DNA sequences in this sample. This chain links TRBV12-3 or TRBV12-4 with TRBJ1-1, with D possibly matching TRBD1 (5 bases). The CDR3 has 13 amino acids. V shed 3 bases and J shed 4 bases, with 9 bases lying between them. The CDR3 region is CASSFRGSTEAFF. For the CDR3, the DNA is TGTGCCAGCAGTTTTCGGGGGAGCACTGAAGCTTTCTTT.

The chain has TRBV4-2 and TRBJ2-2; D might be TRBD2 (5 bases). Trimming removed 6 bases from V and 3 bases from J, with 11 bases in between. CDR1 LGHNA and CDR2 YNFKEQ come from the germline V gene. The CDR3 covers 14 residues. The CDR3 reads CASRGSADTGELFF. Written as DNA, the CDR3 is TGTGCCAGCAGAGGATCAGCGGACACCGGGGAGCTGTTTTTT.

Here the CDR3 reads CASSLGTGKSYGYTF. CDR3 coding DNA: TGCGCCAGCAGCTTGGGGACAGGGAAATCCTATGGCTACACCTTC. V gene TRBV5-1 combines with J gene TRBJ1-2, with TRBD1 matching over 8 bases. J lost 4 bases, V lost 0 bases, and 5 bases had no gene match. This CDR3 spans 15 amino acids. Looked up from germline, CDR1 is SGHRS and CDR2 is YFSETQ.

This clone occurred a few times. The chain recombines TRBV2 with TRBJ1-5; TRBD1 aligns across 10 bases. The CDR3 loop spans 14 amino acids. The J segment lost 4 bases and the V segment lost 6 bases, leaving 3 bases of the junction unmatched. In germline, CDR1 is SNHLY, CDR2 FYNNEI. CDR3 sequence: CASRRTGGNQPQHF. The CDR3 region has the DNA TGTGCCAGCAGGAGGACAGGGGGAAATCAGCCCCAGCATTTT.